Following are 9 T cell receptor beta chains from one sample sequenced in a study of cytomegalovirus exposure and HLA in healthy donors. The PCR was carried out with 60 Vbeta primers and 13 Jbeta primers. Data came from immunoSEQ multiplex PCR; TCRdb stores just in-frame clones and leaves some out. This repertoire includes 70,000 or so clones. The sequencing input was PBMCs. The origin of the receptors is a female donor in good health and CMV-seropositive.

The chain uses TRBV4-3 and TRBJ2-3, with 10 nucleotides matching TRBD2. Trimming removed 4 bases from V and 4 bases from J; junction bases left unmatched: 8. The germline CDR1 and CDR2 sequences are LGHNA and YSLEER. This CDR3 is 16 amino acids long. The CDR3 sequence: CASSRWLAGESDTQYF. The CDR3 bases are TGCGCCAGCAGCCGGTGGCTAGCGGGGGAGTCAGATACGCAGTATTTT.

J is TRBJ2-7 and V is TRBV10-1; 10 bases map to TRBD2. Germline trimming cut 3 bases from V and 2 bases from J; bases unmatched to any gene: 4. This CDR3 spans 15 amino acids. Per the germline V gene, CDR1 is WNHNN and CDR2 is SYGVQD (reference sequence). The CDR3 DNA follows: TGCGCCAGCAGTGAAAGCCTAGCGGGAGCCTACGAGCAGTACTTC. It is translated as CASSESLAGAYEQYF.

The chain carries TRBV30 and TRBJ1-2, with D tentatively TRBD1 (6 bases). The V gene lost 0 bases and the J gene lost 0 bases, with 14 bases spanning the gap. The CDR3 sequence is 16 residues long. Germline-derived CDR1 and CDR2 are GTSNPN and SVGIG (reference sequence). The chain's CDR3 is CAWSVKWAGANYGYTF. As DNA, the CDR3 is TGTGCCTGGAGTGTCAAATGGGCAGGGGCTAACTATGGCTACACCTTC.

The CDR3 sequence is CASSLNGGTGVGEQYF. The CDR3 DNA follows: TGTGCCAGCAGCCTTAACGGGGGGACAGGGGTGGGGGAGCAGTACTTC. The chain links TRBV7-6 to TRBJ2-7; TRBD1 matches at 10 bases. The CDR3 loop spans 16 amino acids. Per the germline V gene, CDR1 is SGHVS and CDR2 is FNYEAQ. Trimming at V came to 5 bases and at J to 7 bases, leaving 14 bases not matched to a gene. The full variable domain, with the rest looked up from reference TRBV7-6 and TRBJ2-7, is GAGVSQSPRYKVTKRGQDVALRCDPISGHVSLYWYRQALGQGPEFLTYFNYEAQQDKSGLPNDRFSAERPEGSISTLTIQRTEQRDSAMYRCASSLNGGTGVGEQYFGPGTRLTVT.

V is TRBV9 and J is TRBJ2-1; 13 nucleotides align to TRBD2. The CDR3 is 15 residues long. Per the germline V gene, CDR1 is SGDLS and CDR2 is YYNGEE. V lost 3 bases, J lost 9 bases, and 6 bases stayed unmatched. CDR3 bases: TGTGCCAGCAGCGAAGGACTAGCGGGAGATATTGAGCAGTTCTTC. This encodes CASSEGLAGDIEQFF. The full variable domain, with the rest looked up from reference TRBV9 and TRBJ2-1, is DSGVTQTPKHLITATGQRVTLRCSPRSGDLSVYWYQQSLDQGLQFLIQYYNGEERAKGNILERFSAQQFPDLHSELNLSSLELGDSALYFCASSEGLAGDIEQFFGPGTRLTVL.

This chain uses TRBV4-1 with TRBJ2-2; D is possibly TRBD2 (5 bases). Germline assignment: CDR1 MGHRA and CDR2 YSYEKL. The V and J ends lost 4 bases and 1 base respectively, with 10 bases between them. The CDR3 extends over 15 amino acids. In DNA, the CDR3 is TGCGCCAGCAGCCGTCCGGCGGGGAACACCGGGGAGCTGTTTTTT. Translation: CASSRPAGNTGELFF.

The gene calls are TRBV7-3 and TRBJ2-7, with 11 bases matching TRBD1. Losses at the gene ends were 5 bases for V and 3 bases for J; bases not matched to a gene: 6. The germline CDR1 and CDR2 sequences are SGHTA and FQGTGA. The CDR3 contains 15 residues. For the CDR3, the DNA is TGTGCCAGCAGCCGGGACAGGGGGGTCCTCTACGAGCAGTACTTC. This translates into CASSRDRGVLYEQYF.

This chain links TRBV7-9 with TRBJ2-3; 9 bases align to TRBD2. The germline gives CDR1 SEHNR, CDR2 FQNEAQ (reference sequence). The CDR3 sequence is 14 residues long. The trim removed 5 bases at V and 6 bases at J, leaving 6 bases unmatched. The CDR3 nucleotides are TGTGCCAGCAGCCCGACTAGCGGCCCCGATACGCAGTATTTT. Residues: CASSPTSGPDTQYF.

V is TRBV6-1 and J is TRBJ1-1; possibly TRBD1 for D (5 bases). CDR3 length equals 13 residues. V was trimmed by 8 bases and J by 5 bases, leaving 15 bases between them. CDR1 and CDR2 from the germline V gene are MNHNS and SASEGT. CDR3 loop: CASAYGGETEAFF. Here the CDR3 DNA reads TGTGCCAGCGCCTACGGAGGGGAAACTGAAGCTTTCTTT.